This T cell receptor beta chain was recovered during a study of PD-1 blockade in classical Hodgkin lymphoma. Produced via immunoSEQ multiplex PCR; TCRdb's table is partial and in-frame only. The data contain some 96,000 clones, roughly 84% of them singletons. Exposure to brentuximab vedotin varied, and each patient had relapsed following autologous stem cell transplantation. With V trimmed by 0 bases and J by 0 bases, 0 bases remained unmatched. Germline V CDR1 and CDR2: KGHSH, LQKENI. The CDR3 sequence is 15 residues long. The TCR was taken from a human donor with classical Hodgkin lymphoma. This material consisted of peripheral blood mononuclear cells (PBMCs), taken at baseline. The chain employs TRBV18 and TRBJ2-3; 7 positions match TRBD1. CDR3 in amino acids: CASSPPGQSTDTQYF. CDR3 coding DNA: TGTGCCAGCTCACCACCGGGACAGAGCACAGATACGCAGTATTTT. Combining the CDR3 with reference TRBV18 and TRBJ2-3 gives the whole variable domain NAGVMQNPRHLVRRRGQEARLRCSPMKGHSHVYWYRQLPEEGLKFMVYLQKENIIDESGMPKERFSAEFPKEGPSILRIQQVVRGDSAAYFCASSPPGQSTDTQYFGPGTRLTVL.